This T cell receptor beta chain is drawn from a study of blood T cell repertoires in COVID-19. Study details: Samples of COVID-19 (acute and convalescent) were obtained from the United States, Italy and Spain. T cells, B-cell-depleted T cells, or PBMCs supplied cDNA or gDNA.

Germline loops: CDR1 LGHDT, CDR2 YNNKEL (reference sequence). CDR3 length: 14 residues. Trimming shortened V by 1 base and J by 6 bases, and 12 bases separated the two germline ends. Data came from immunoSEQ multiplex PCR; TCRdb stores just in-frame clones and leaves some out. The table shows 200,000 to 250,000 clones, with 70% to 85% occurring only once. The sequence came from a woman of 80 years or more with COVID-19, enrolled during active disease. The chain links TRBV3-1 (or the pseudogene TRBV3-2) to TRBJ1-2, with TRBD1 as a possible D gene (6 bases). Sequences were obtained from peripheral blood. DNA for the CDR3: TGTGCCAGCAGCCAAGTCGGCAGGGGAGATGGCTACACCTTC. Translated, it gives CASSQVGRGDGYTF.